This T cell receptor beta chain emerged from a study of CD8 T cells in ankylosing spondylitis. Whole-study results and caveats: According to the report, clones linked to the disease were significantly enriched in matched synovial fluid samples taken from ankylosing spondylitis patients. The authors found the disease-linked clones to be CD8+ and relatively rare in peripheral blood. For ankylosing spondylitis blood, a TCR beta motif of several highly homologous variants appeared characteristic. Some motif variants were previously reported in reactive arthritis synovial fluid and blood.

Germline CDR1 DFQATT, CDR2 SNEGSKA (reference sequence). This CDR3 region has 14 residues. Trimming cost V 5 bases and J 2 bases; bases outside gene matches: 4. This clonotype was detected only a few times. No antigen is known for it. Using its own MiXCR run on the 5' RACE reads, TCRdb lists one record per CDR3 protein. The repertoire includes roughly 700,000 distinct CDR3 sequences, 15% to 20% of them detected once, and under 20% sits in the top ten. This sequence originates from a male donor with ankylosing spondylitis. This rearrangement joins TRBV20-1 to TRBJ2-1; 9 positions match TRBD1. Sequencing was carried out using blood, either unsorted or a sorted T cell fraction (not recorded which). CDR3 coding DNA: TGCAGTGCTTACGACAGGGGGGCCTACAATGAGCAGTTCTTC. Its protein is CSAYDRGAYNEQFF.